This TCR beta chain was obtained from a study of cytomegalovirus exposure and HLA in healthy donors. J lost 4 bases, V lost 3 bases, and 5 bases had no gene match. The CDR3 extends over 15 amino acids. Germline CDR1 reads SGHTA; CDR2 reads FQGNSA. The repertoire was sequenced with immunoSEQ multiplex PCR; TCRdb's copy has only in-frame clones and lacks some. The repertoire holds about 220,000 clones, with over 70% as singletons. This clone was recorded only once. Its specificity is unknown. Study results and caveats: Cytomegalovirus-associated status was assigned to approximately 160 TCR beta chains. The classifier was said to identify cytomegalovirus status with high specificity and sensitivity. Within the 120 validation repertoires, first-cohort TCR clusters tended to co-occur, according to a later analysis.

The sequence came from a woman in her 30s in good health and CMV-seropositive. The chain employs TRBV7-2 and TRBJ1-5; 8 bases are a match to TRBD1. The sample taken for sequencing was PBMCs. The CDR3 here is CASSLNRGVNQPQHF. CDR3 nucleotide sequence: TGTGCCAGCAGCTTGAACAGGGGGGTTAATCAGCCCCAGCATTTT.